The rows below give T cell receptor beta chains drawn from one sample of a study of beta chain features in type 1 diabetes. Using immunoSEQ multiplex PCR, the repertoire was profiled, and TCRdb retains in-frame clones only, with some absent. Of around 250,000 clones in the sample, approximately 15% were seen once. The specimen was naive CD4+ T cells from blood. These receptors all stem from a man younger than 45 with type 1 diabetes. Both conserved end residues are part of each CDR3. The D gene is left open where the match is weak. Size values are once, few and many counts, or a class for expanded clones, and some rows have none.

CDR3 DNA | CDR3 protein | J gene | D gene | clone size | V gene
TGTGCCAGCAGTTACTCCGGGGAACGCCACGGAGTCTTT | CASSYSGERHGVF | TRBJ1-1 | . | . | TRBV6-6
TGTGCCAGCAGCGGGGGGAGGGGGGCTTTCTTT | CASSGGRGAFF | TRBJ1-1 | . | . | TRBV9
TGTGCCAGCAGCTTACGGGACAGGGGGCTTATAGGGACTGAAGCTTTCTTT | CASSLRDRGLIGTEAFF | TRBJ1-1 | TRBD1 | . | TRBV7-8
TGTGCCAGCTCTAAGGACGGGACAGGGGAGCATTTT | CASSKDGTGEHF | TRBJ1-5 | TRBD1 | . | TRBV2
TGCGCCAGCAGCTTGGCGCCTAGCGGGGGGCGAGAGACCCAGTACTTC | CASSLAPSGGRETQYF | TRBJ2-5 | TRBD2 | . | TRBV5-1
TGCGCCAGCAGCCCGGACTCCTATAGCACAGATACGCAGTATTTT | CASSPDSYSTDTQYF | TRBJ2-3 | . | few | TRBV5-1
TGTGCCAGCAGCGCAAAAGGGGGAGCCCCGACAGATACGCAGTATTTT | CASSAKGGAPTDTQYF | TRBJ2-3 | . | few | TRBV7-9
TGTGCCAGCAGCTTGGAGTACCCTCAGGGGACCGGGGAGCTGTTTTTT | CASSLEYPQGTGELFF | TRBJ2-2 | . | few | TRBV5-6
TGTGCCTGGAGCCTAGATGTCTACGAGCAGTACTTC | CAWSLDVYEQYF | TRBJ2-7 | . | few | TRBV30
TGTGCCAGCAGCCTAAGACCTGTGGGGACTAGCGAGCAGTATTTT | CASSLRPVGTSEQYF | TRBJ2-3 | TRBD2 | few | TRBV4-2
TGTGCCAGCAGTTACTCGAGTGCTAGCGGGAGGGTTGAGCAGTTCTTC | CASSYSSASGRVEQFF | TRBJ2-1 | TRBD2 | . | TRBV6-5
TGCGCCAGCAGCCGGGGCGGGGGAAATCAGCCCCAGCATTTT | CASSRGGGNQPQHF | TRBJ1-5 | . | few | TRBV5-1
TGTGCCAGCAGTGCCCACAAGAACACTGAAGCTTTCTTT | CASSAHKNTEAFF | TRBJ1-1 | . | few | TRBV25-1
TGTGCCAGCAGCAGGACAGTGAACACTGAAGCTTTCTTT | CASSRTVNTEAFF | TRBJ1-1 | . | . | TRBV14
TGTGCCAGCCGGGACAGTGATAGCAATCAGCCCCAGCATTTT | CASRDSDSNQPQHF | TRBJ1-5 | TRBD1 | few | TRBV19
TGTACAACGACAGGGGGCATTCAGCCCCAGCATTTT | CTTTGGIQPQHF | TRBJ1-5 | TRBD1 | few | TRBV6-6
TGTGCCAGTAGTTCCCAAACAGGGGTCCAGCCCCAGCATTTT | CASSSQTGVQPQHF | TRBJ1-5 | TRBD1 | . | TRBV19
TGTGCCAGCAGCACCGGGACAGGGTTTACTAACTATGGCTACACCTTC | CASSTGTGFTNYGYTF | TRBJ1-2 | TRBD1 | . | TRBV11-2
TGTGCCAGCAGTGATTTCGGGACTCCCAACAATGAGCAGTTCTTC | CASSDFGTPNNEQFF | TRBJ2-1 | . | few | TRBV25-1
TGTGCCACCAGCAGACTAGGGAGGGGCAGCGGCTACACCTTC | CATSRLGRGSGYTF | TRBJ1-2 | . | few | TRBV15
TGTGCCAGCAGCGGACAGGGGGCTACTGGCTACACCTTC | CASSGQGATGYTF | TRBJ1-2 | TRBD1 | . | TRBV7-8
TGCAGCGTTGGCACCGGGACTTACCTCTCCTACAATGAGCAGTTCTTC | CSVGTGTYLSYNEQFF | TRBJ2-1 | . | few | TRBV29-1
TGTGCCAGCAGCGTAGGGATTAGCGGGGGGGCATGGGAGCAGTTCTTC | CASSVGISGGAWEQFF | TRBJ2-1 | TRBD2 | few | TRBV9
TGCGCCAGCAGTCTGGGACTAGCGAGCTCCTACGAGCAGTACTTC | CASSLGLASSYEQYF | TRBJ2-7 | TRBD2 | . | TRBV10-2
TGTGCCAGCAGTTTACGTCGCACCGGGGAGCTGTTTTTT | CASSLRRTGELFF | TRBJ2-2 | . | . | TRBV27
TGTGCCAGCAGTCGACTAGCGGGAGAGGCTGGGGAGCTGTTTTTT | CASSRLAGEAGELFF | TRBJ2-2 | TRBD2 | few | TRBV6-6
TGTGCCAGCAGTGAAGCGGGACGACAGGGGGGATATGGCTACACCTTC | CASSEAGRQGGYGYTF | TRBJ1-2 | TRBD1 | few | TRBV2
TGTGCCAGCAGCTTGGGCGGCGAATCTGGGGAGACCCAGTACTTC | CASSLGGESGETQYF | TRBJ2-5 | . | . | TRBV5-4
TGCGCCAGCGGAGGGACAGGGGACTCTGGGGCCAACGTCCTGACTTTC | CASGGTGDSGANVLTF | TRBJ2-6 | TRBD1 | . | TRBV5-1
TGTGCCACCAGCAGAGATAATGCGGGGGTATACGAAGCTTTCTTT | CATSRDNAGVYEAFF | TRBJ1-1 | . | few | TRBV15
TGTGCCACCAGCAGAGATTCCAGGGCCGCTTTCTTT | CATSRDSRAAFF | TRBJ1-1 | . | . | TRBV15
TGTGCCAGCAGTGCTTTCACAGGTCCCTATGGCTACACCTTC | CASSAFTGPYGYTF | TRBJ1-2 | . | few | TRBV25-1
TGTGCCTGGAGCCCAGGCCGCATCCCTAATCAGCCCCAGCATTTT | CAWSPGRIPNQPQHF | TRBJ1-5 | . | . | TRBV30
TGTGCCAGCGGGGGGCGACAGGGGGAAGGAGCTTTCTTT | CASGGRQGEGAFF | TRBJ1-1 | TRBD1 | . | TRBV27
TGTGCCAGCAGACACAGGGAGTCCTACGAGCAGTACTTC | CASRHRESYEQYF | TRBJ2-7 | . | . | TRBV25-1
TGCAGCGTTGAGGGCAGTCGGTACGAGCAGTACTTC | CSVEGSRYEQYF | TRBJ2-7 | . | few | TRBV29-1
TGCGCCAGCAGCGCTCGCGGGCCGATTGATGGCTACACCTTC | CASSARGPIDGYTF | TRBJ1-2 | . | . | TRBV5-1
TGCAGCGTCCTAAGATCGGACAGGGGTTGGGGCAATGAGCAGTTCTTC | CSVLRSDRGWGNEQFF | TRBJ2-1 | TRBD1 | . | TRBV29-1
TGTGCCAGCACCCACCAGGGGAGCACAGATACGCAGTATTTT | CASTHQGSTDTQYF | TRBJ2-3 | . | few | TRBV2
TGTGCCAGCAGTCTCACAGGGGGGAACACTGAAGCTTTCTTT | CASSLTGGNTEAFF | TRBJ1-1 | TRBD1 | few | TRBV2